Described below is a single T cell receptor (beta chain) sequence and its context. The data are from a study of blood T cell repertoires in COVID-19. Background on the study: T cells, B-cell-depleted T cells, or PBMCs supplied cDNA or gDNA.

The CDR3 extends over 15 amino acids. Germline CDR1 is MDHEN and CDR2 is SYDVKM. V was cut by 5 bases and J by 0 bases, with 10 bases left in between. Libraries were prepared by immunoSEQ multiplex PCR; TCRdb keeps only in-frame clonotypes and omits some of them. The sample contains about 300,000 clones, roughly 89% of which appear only once. Followed longitudinally, the Seattle patients had been enrolled during active infection. The V gene is TRBV28, the J gene TRBJ1-4; TRBD1 is a possible D gene (5 bases). The clonotype was recovered from a woman aged 25 to 39 with COVID-19, enrolled during active disease. The material sequenced was peripheral blood. CDR3 sequence reads: CASSLRGSTNEKLFF. Written as DNA, the CDR3 is TGTGCCAGCAGTCTCCGGGGGTCAACTAATGAAAAACTGTTTTTT.